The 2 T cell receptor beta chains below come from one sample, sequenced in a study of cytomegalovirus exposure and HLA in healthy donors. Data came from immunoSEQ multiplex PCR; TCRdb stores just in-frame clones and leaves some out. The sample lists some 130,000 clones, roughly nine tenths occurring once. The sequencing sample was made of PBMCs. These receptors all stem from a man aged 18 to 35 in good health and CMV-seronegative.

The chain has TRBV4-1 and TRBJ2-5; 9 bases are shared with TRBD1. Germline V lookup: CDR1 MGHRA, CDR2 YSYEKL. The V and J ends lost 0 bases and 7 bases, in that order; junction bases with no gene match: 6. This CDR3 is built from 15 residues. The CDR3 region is CASSQETGGSGTQYF. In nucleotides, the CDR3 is TGCGCCAGCAGCCAAGAGACAGGGGGTAGCGGGACCCAGTACTTC.

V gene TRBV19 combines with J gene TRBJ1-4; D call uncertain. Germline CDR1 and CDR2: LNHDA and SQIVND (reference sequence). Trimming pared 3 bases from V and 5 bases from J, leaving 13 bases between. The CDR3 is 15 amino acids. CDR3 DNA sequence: TGTGCCAGTAGTATCCTCGCAGGTGAAAATGAAAAACTGTTTTTT. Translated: CASSILAGENEKLFF.